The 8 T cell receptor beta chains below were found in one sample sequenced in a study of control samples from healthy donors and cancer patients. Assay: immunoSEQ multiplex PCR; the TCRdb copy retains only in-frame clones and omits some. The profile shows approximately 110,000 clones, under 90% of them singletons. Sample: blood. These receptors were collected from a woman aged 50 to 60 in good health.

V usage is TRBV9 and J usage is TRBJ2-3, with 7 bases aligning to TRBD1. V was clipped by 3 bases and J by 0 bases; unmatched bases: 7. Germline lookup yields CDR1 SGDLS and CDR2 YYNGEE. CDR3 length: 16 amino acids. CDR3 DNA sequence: TGTGCCAGCAGCGGTTCCGGGACAGAAAGCACAGATACGCAGTATTTT. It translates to CASSGSGTESTDTQYF.

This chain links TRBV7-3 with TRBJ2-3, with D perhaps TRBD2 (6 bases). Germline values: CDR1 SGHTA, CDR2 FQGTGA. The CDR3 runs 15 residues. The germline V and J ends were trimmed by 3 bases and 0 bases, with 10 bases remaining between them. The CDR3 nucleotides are TGTGCCAGCAGCTTGGAGGGCACTAGCACAGATACGCAGTATTTT. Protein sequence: CASSLEGTSTDTQYF.

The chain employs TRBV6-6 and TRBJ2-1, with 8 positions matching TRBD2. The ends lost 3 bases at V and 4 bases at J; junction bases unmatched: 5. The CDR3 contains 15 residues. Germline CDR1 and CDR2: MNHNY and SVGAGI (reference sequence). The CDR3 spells CASSYGSGEYNEQFF. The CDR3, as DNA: TGTGCCAGCAGTTATGGTAGCGGGGAATACAATGAGCAGTTCTTC.

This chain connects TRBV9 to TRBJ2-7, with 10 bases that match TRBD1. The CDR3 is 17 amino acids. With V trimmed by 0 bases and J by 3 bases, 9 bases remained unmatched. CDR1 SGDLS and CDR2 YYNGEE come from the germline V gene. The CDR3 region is CASSVGLRGTGDYEQYF. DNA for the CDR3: TGTGCCAGCAGCGTAGGGCTTAGGGGGACAGGGGACTACGAGCAGTACTTC.

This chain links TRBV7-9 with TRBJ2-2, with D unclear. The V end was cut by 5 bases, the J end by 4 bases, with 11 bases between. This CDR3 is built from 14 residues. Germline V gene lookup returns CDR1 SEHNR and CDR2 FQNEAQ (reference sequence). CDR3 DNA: TGTGCCAGCAGCCCGACACGAATCACCGGGGAGCTGTTTTTT. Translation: CASSPTRITGELFF.

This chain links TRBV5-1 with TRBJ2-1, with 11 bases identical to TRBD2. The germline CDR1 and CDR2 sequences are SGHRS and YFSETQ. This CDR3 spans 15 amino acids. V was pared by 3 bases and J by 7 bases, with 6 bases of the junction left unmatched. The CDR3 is CASSSVAGGGNEQFF. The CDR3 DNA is TGCGCCAGCAGCTCCGTAGCGGGAGGGGGTAATGAGCAGTTCTTC.

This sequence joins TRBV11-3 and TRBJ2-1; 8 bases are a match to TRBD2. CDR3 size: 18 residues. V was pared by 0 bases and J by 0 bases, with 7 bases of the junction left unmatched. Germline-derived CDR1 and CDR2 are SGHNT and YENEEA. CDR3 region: CASSLDGRTSRSYNEQFF. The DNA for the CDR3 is TGTGCCAGCAGCTTAGATGGACGGACTAGCCGCTCCTACAATGAGCAGTTCTTC.

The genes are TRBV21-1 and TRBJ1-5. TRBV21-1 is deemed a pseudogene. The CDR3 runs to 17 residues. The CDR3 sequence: CASSRTRPIGSNQPQHF. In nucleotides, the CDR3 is TGTGCCAGCAGCCGTACTCGCCCTATCGGGAGCAATCAGCCCCAGCATTTT.